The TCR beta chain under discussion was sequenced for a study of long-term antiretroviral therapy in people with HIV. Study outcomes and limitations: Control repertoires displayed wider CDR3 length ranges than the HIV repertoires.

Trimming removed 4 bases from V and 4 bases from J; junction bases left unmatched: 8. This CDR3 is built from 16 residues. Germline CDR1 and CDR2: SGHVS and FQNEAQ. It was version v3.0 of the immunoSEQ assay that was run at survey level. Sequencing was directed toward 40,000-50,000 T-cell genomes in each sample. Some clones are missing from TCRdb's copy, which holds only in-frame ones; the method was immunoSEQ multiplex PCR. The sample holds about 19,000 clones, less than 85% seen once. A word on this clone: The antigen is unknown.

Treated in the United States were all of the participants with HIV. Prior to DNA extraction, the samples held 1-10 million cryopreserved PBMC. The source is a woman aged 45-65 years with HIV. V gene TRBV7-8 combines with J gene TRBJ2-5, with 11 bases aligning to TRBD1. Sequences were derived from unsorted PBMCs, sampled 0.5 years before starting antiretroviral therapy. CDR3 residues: CASSSGTGGGRETQYF. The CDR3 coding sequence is TGTGCCAGCAGCTCCGGGACAGGGGGTGGACGAGAGACCCAGTACTTC.